Below, 32 T cell receptor beta chains from the same sample are listed, as sequenced in a study of cytomegalovirus exposure and HLA in healthy donors. The PCR had 60 Vbeta and 13 Jbeta primers. Sequenced by immunoSEQ multiplex PCR; TCRdb stores in-frame clones only, minus some. The table lists 200,000 to 250,000 clones, over 75% of them singletons. Specimen: PBMCs. Source of these receptors: a human donor in good health.

This clone was counted once. The chain is built from TRBV5-5 and TRBJ1-5, with a possible D match to TRBD1 (5 bases). Looked up from germline, CDR1 is SGHKS and CDR2 is YYEKEE (reference sequence). CDR3 size: 14 residues. Trimming shortened V by 3 bases and J by 5 bases, and 12 bases separated the two germline ends. CDR3 protein: CASSWTWGDQPQHF. In DNA, the CDR3 is TGTGCCAGCAGCTGGACCTGGGGGGATCAGCCCCAGCATTTT. Drawing the rest from reference TRBV5-5 and TRBJ1-5, the complete variable domain is DAGVTQSPTHLIKTRGQQVTLRCSPISGHKSVSWYQQVLGQGPQFIFQYYEKEERGRGNFPDRFSARQFPNYSSELNVNALLLGDSALYLCASSWTWGDQPQHFGDGTRLSIL.

This clone appeared a few times. This chain links TRBV5-1 with TRBJ1-3; no clear D. CDR3 length: 14 amino acids. Trimming removed 4 bases from V and 0 bases from J, with 8 bases in between. Germline V gene lookup returns CDR1 SGHRS and CDR2 YFSETQ. The CDR3 reads CASSPISSGNTIYF. CDR3 nucleotide sequence: TGCGCCAGCAGCCCTATTAGCTCTGGAAACACCATATATTTT.

The chain combines TRBV5-1 with TRBJ2-5, with 11 bases lining up with TRBD2. Gene TRBJ2-7 matches the end of the DNA better, so the J call may be wrong. Germline V CDR1 and CDR2: SGHRS, YFSETQ. CDR3 length: 15 amino acids. In nucleotides, the CDR3 is TGCGCCAGCAGCGCAGGGACTAGCGGTCTCTACGAGCAGTACTTC. Translation gives CASSAGTSGLYEQYF.

J is TRBJ1-5 and V is TRBV7-2; perhaps TRBD1 as D (6 bases). Trimming removed 1 base from V and 6 bases from J, with 10 bases in between. CDR1 SGHTA and CDR2 FQGNSA come from the germline V gene. There are 14 residues in the CDR3. CDR3 DNA sequence: TGTGCCAGCAGCTTAGAAATAGGGGGTCAGCCCCAGCATTTT. Protein: CASSLEIGGQPQHF. Together with reference TRBV7-2 and TRBJ1-5, the CDR3 gives the full variable domain: GAGVSQSPSNKVTEKGKDVELRCDPISGHTALYWYRQSLGQGLEFLIYFQGNSAPDKSGLPSDRFSAERTGGSVSTLTIQRTQQEDSAVYLCASSLEIGGQPQHFGDGTRLSIL.

CDR3 residues: CASSEREAGSLETQYF. The DNA for the CDR3 is TGCGCCAGCAGTGAGCGTGAAGCAGGGTCCCTGGAGACCCAGTACTTC. The chain employs TRBV10-1 and TRBJ2-5; D possibly corresponds to TRBD1 (5 bases). This CDR3 is built from 16 residues. Germline V CDR1 and CDR2: WNHNN, SYGVQD (reference sequence). The V end lost 2 bases, the J end lost 5 bases, and 18 bases lay between the germline ends.

The chain is built from TRBV29-1 and TRBJ2-7; 11 bases fit TRBD2. The CDR3 is 12 amino acids. Germline-derived CDR1 and CDR2 are SQVTM and ANQGSEA. Trimming took 5 bases from V and 4 from J; bases not matched to a gene: 1. DNA of the CDR3: TGCAGCGTTCGGACTAGCGGGTACGAGCAGTACTTC. Translation: CSVRTSGYEQYF.

V gene TRBV11-2 combines with J gene TRBJ2-7; D perhaps matches TRBD2 (5 bases). Germline CDR1 is SGHAT and CDR2 is FQNNGV. V was cut by 5 bases and J by 6 bases, with 11 bases left in between. The CDR3 loop spans 12 amino acids. DNA for the CDR3: TGTGCCAGCAGCGTAGGACTGACCGAGCAGTACTTC. This encodes CASSVGLTEQYF.

This chain joins TRBV18 and TRBJ2-1; possible D gene TRBD1, 5 bases. Looked up from germline, CDR1 is KGHSH and CDR2 is LQKENI. The CDR3 sequence is 13 residues long. Trimming took off 7 bases at V and 1 base at J, with 8 bases between the two ends. Written as DNA, the CDR3 is TGTGCCAGCTTGCAGGGATCCTACAATGAGCAGTTCTTC. Its translation is CASLQGSYNEQFF.

J is TRBJ2-7 and V is TRBV4-1; 7 bases align to TRBD1. CDR3 length: 15 residues. The V and J ends lost 4 bases and 3 bases, in that order; junction bases with no gene match: 9. Germline assignment: CDR1 MGHRA and CDR2 YSYEKL. The CDR3 DNA sequence: TGCGCCAGCAGCCTAACGACAGGGAACTTCTACGAGCAGTACTTC. Amino acids: CASSLTTGNFYEQYF.

The sample holds one count of this clone. The rearrangement joins TRBV4-1 to TRBJ2-7; 10 bases fit TRBD2. V shed 1 base and J 6 bases; nucleotides not matched to a gene: 9. The CDR3 spans 16 residues. CDR1 is MGHRA, CDR2 YSYEKL, per germline. This CDR3 is CASSQVKAGGPSEQYF. CDR3 coding DNA: TGCGCCAGCAGCCAAGTTAAAGCGGGAGGGCCGAGCGAGCAGTACTTC.

The V and J genes are TRBV7-2 and TRBJ2-5; D is possibly TRBD2 (7 bases). Germline CDR1 and CDR2: SGHTA and FQGNSA. Trimming removed 7 bases from V and 9 bases from J, with 18 bases in between. This CDR3 is built from 13 residues. CDR3 nucleotide sequence: TGTGCCAGCAAGGGGGGTAGCCGGGAGGCCCAGTACTTC. Translation gives CASKGGSREAQYF.

The rearrangement uses TRBV6-5 and TRBJ2-2, with TRBD2 matching 7 bases. Germline V lookup: CDR1 MNHEY, CDR2 SVGAGI. V gave up 6 bases and J gave up 6 bases; unmatched junction bases: 7. The CDR3 runs to 14 residues. The CDR3 protein is CASRASGNPGELFF. CDR3 DNA sequence: TGTGCCAGCAGAGCAAGCGGGAATCCCGGGGAGCTGTTTTTT.

The CDR3 here is CASSARQGDTDTQYF. The CDR3 DNA follows: TGTGCCAGCAGCGCCCGACAGGGGGACACAGATACGCAGTATTTT. V usage is TRBV9 and J usage is TRBJ2-3; 9 nucleotides match TRBD1. J lost 2 bases, V lost 3 bases, and 4 bases had no gene match. The CDR3 extends over 15 amino acids. Germline CDR1 and CDR2: SGDLS and YYNGEE.

The V gene is TRBV19, the J gene TRBJ1-3; D call uncertain. The V gene's germline CDR1 is LNHDA and CDR2 SQIVND (reference sequence). Trimming shortened V by 7 bases and J by 8 bases, and 9 bases separated the two germline ends. This CDR3 region has 11 residues. The CDR3 DNA reads TGTGCCAGTATAAAGCGGGACACCATATATTTT. This gives the protein CASIKRDTIYF.

The rearrangement joins TRBV5-8 to TRBJ2-7; weak D call: TRBD2 (5 bases). The CDR3 is made up of 13 amino acids. The V end was cut by 2 bases, the J end by 3 bases, with 9 bases between. The germline V gene encodes CDR1 SGHTS and CDR2 YDEGEE. In DNA, the CDR3 is TGTGCCAGCAGCTTTGGACTTTACTACGAGCAGTACTTC. Amino acid sequence: CASSFGLYYEQYF.

This clone has a single count. This sequence joins TRBV18 and TRBJ2-2; no reliable D call. Trimming stripped 3 bases from V and 8 bases from J, with 7 bases between. Germline V CDR1 and CDR2: KGHSH, LQKENI. The CDR3 contains 12 residues. The CDR3 DNA sequence: TGTGCCAGCTCACCCCCACGGGGGGAGCTGTTTTTT. This encodes CASSPPRGELFF.

This chain joins TRBV7-2 and TRBJ2-7, with D perhaps TRBD1 (6 bases). Trimming removed 2 bases from V and 2 bases from J, with 13 bases in between. Germline V gene lookup returns CDR1 SGHTA and CDR2 FQGNSA. CDR3 length equals 15 residues. The CDR3 protein is CASSLSLRGPYEQYF. CDR3 coding DNA: TGTGCCAGCAGCTTATCCCTCAGGGGTCCCTACGAGCAGTACTTC.

This chain connects TRBV4-3 to TRBJ1-5; D remains unclear. The CDR3 length is 18 residues. Trimming stripped 0 bases from V and 3 bases from J, with 18 bases between. In germline, CDR1 is LGHNA, CDR2 YSLEER. CDR3 sequence reads: CASSQDPATSGFNQPQHF. DNA for the CDR3: TGCGCCAGCAGCCAAGATCCGGCCACCTCGGGGTTCAATCAGCCCCAGCATTTT.

This chain links TRBV10-2 with TRBJ2-5; TRBD2 matches at 10 bases. The trim removed 3 bases at V and 5 bases at J, leaving 3 bases unmatched. Germline assignment: CDR1 WSHSY and CDR2 SAAADI. The CDR3 loop spans 14 amino acids. CDR3 amino acids: CASSDLAGDETQYF. CDR3 coding DNA: TGCGCCAGCAGTGACCTAGCGGGAGATGAGACCCAGTACTTC.

The rearrangement joins TRBV29-1 to TRBJ2-7; the match to TRBD1 covers 7 bases. J gave up 4 bases and V 4 bases, and 4 bases lay outside the gene matches. From germline, CDR1 is SQVTM and CDR2 ANQGSEA. This CDR3 comprises 12 residues. The CDR3 nucleotides are TGCAGCGTTGTCCCAGGGGGATACGAGCAGTACTTC. This encodes CSVVPGGYEQYF.

V is TRBV5-1 and J is TRBJ2-3; 7 nucleotides agree with TRBD2. CDR1 and CDR2 from the germline V gene are SGHRS and YFSETQ. V gave up 0 bases and J gave up 0 bases; unmatched junction bases: 13. The CDR3 runs to 19 residues. The CDR3 sequence is CASSLVRPRLADSTDTQYF. In DNA form, the CDR3 reads TGCGCCAGCAGCTTGGTTCGCCCAAGACTAGCCGACAGCACAGATACGCAGTATTTT.

The rearrangement joins TRBV7-9 to TRBJ2-3; 9 nucleotides line up with TRBD2. With 3 bases clipped from V and 2 bases from J, the junction kept 12 bases outside the gene matches. This CDR3 is built from 18 residues. Germline CDR1 reads SEHNR; CDR2 reads FQNEAQ (reference sequence). This CDR3 reads CASSFTPLTSGPTDTQYF. CDR3 nucleotide sequence: TGTGCCAGCAGCTTTACCCCCCTGACTAGCGGTCCCACAGATACGCAGTATTTT.

This chain joins TRBV5-1 and TRBJ1-3, with 7 bases that match TRBD1. Trimming cost V 4 bases and J 0 bases; bases outside gene matches: 4. Per the germline V gene, CDR1 is SGHRS and CDR2 is YFSETQ. The CDR3 runs 15 residues. The CDR3 bases are TGCGCCAGCAGCCTGACAGGGACCTCTGGAAACACCATATATTTT. Its translation is CASSLTGTSGNTIYF.

V is TRBV29-1 and J is TRBJ1-2, with a possible D match to TRBD1 (5 bases). This CDR3 comprises 13 residues. The V end was cut by 7 bases, the J end by 4 bases, with 16 bases between. Germline loops: CDR1 SQVTM, CDR2 ANQGSEA. The DNA of the CDR3 is TGCAGCGACCTTCGGGGAGGGGCCTATGGCTACACCTTC. Translating gives CSDLRGGAYGYTF.

The count of this clone is one. V gene TRBV18 combines with J gene TRBJ1-2; no clear D. The V and J ends lost 3 bases and 6 bases respectively, with 17 bases between them. The CDR3 length is 15 residues. In germline, CDR1 is KGHSH, CDR2 LQKENI. This CDR3 is CASSPTRGGRNGYTF. In nucleotides, the CDR3 is TGTGCCAGCTCACCGACACGTGGAGGGCGCAATGGCTACACCTTC.

The J gene is TRBJ2-7, the V gene TRBV29-1; 8 nucleotides line up with TRBD2. CDR3 length: 13 amino acids. The junction had 6 bases not matched to a gene; V was cut back by 4 bases and J by 4 bases. CDR1 is SQVTM and CDR2 is ANQGSEA in the germline V gene. CDR3 DNA sequence: TGCAGCGTTGCACTAGCGGCGACATACGAGCAGTACTTC. It encodes CSVALAATYEQYF.

This chain connects TRBV5-1 to TRBJ2-7; D gene uncertain. This CDR3 comprises 13 residues. Trimming left V 7 bases short and J 0 bases short, with 11 bases between. Germline CDR1 reads SGHRS; CDR2 reads YFSETQ. The CDR3 DNA reads as TGCGCCAGCGGAGAAAGGAGCTCCTACGAGCAGTACTTC. This encodes CASGERSSYEQYF.

V usage is TRBV5-1 and J usage is TRBJ2-2; D remains unclear. There are 12 residues in the CDR3. V lost 7 bases and J lost 1, with 5 bases in between. The germline V gene has CDR1 SGHRS and CDR2 YFSETQ. CDR3 sequence: CASFRNTGELFF. CDR3 in DNA: TGCGCCAGCTTCAGGAACACCGGGGAGCTGTTTTTT.

The rearrangement uses TRBV2 and TRBJ2-5, with D possibly being TRBD2 (7 bases). The germline V and J ends were trimmed by 10 bases and 4 bases, with 16 bases remaining between them. Per germline, CDR1 SNHLY and CDR2 FYNNEI. There are 13 residues in the CDR3. The CDR3: CATQGREIETQYF. The CDR3 DNA sequence: TGTGCCACCCAGGGGCGGGAGATAGAGACCCAGTACTTC.

The V and J genes are TRBV6-5 and TRBJ2-7; D call uncertain. Germline V gene sequence: CDR1 MNHEY, CDR2 SVGAGI. V lost 0 bases to trimming and J lost 2 bases, with 8 bases between them. The CDR3 runs 14 residues. The CDR3 DNA is TGTGCCAGCAGTTACTCTTACACCGCCTACGAGCAGTACTTC. Translating it yields CASSYSYTAYEQYF.

V is TRBV18 and J is TRBJ2-7, with TRBD1 matching 9 bases. Germline V gene lookup returns CDR1 KGHSH and CDR2 LQKENI. J gave up 5 bases and V 5 bases, and 10 bases lay outside the gene matches. The CDR3 covers 15 residues. The CDR3 here is CASSTPGQGKNEQYF. DNA of the CDR3: TGTGCCAGCTCAACCCCGGGACAGGGAAAAAACGAGCAGTACTTC.

V is TRBV2 and J is TRBJ2-1; TRBD1 might be the D (5 bases). This CDR3 is 13 amino acids long. Germline V gene data show CDR1 as SNHLY and CDR2 as FYNNEI. Trimming stripped 0 bases from V and 8 bases from J, with 8 bases between. CDR3 bases: TGTGCCAGCAGTGAAGCTTTGGGGCATGAGCAGTTCTTC. This encodes CASSEALGHEQFF. Variable domain in full (rest from reference TRBV2 and TRBJ2-1): EPEVTQTPSHQVTQMGQEVILRCVPISNHLYFYWYRQILGQKVEFLVSFYNNEISEKSEIFDDQFSVERPDGSNFTLKIRSTKLEDSAMYFCASSEALGHEQFFGPGTRLTVL.